This T cell receptor beta chain was found in a study of identifying expanded T cells in peripheral blood. This clone appeared a few times. The V and J ends lost 3 bases and 3 bases respectively, with 10 bases between them. This CDR3 has 14 amino acids. In germline, CDR1 is SGHNT, CDR2 YYREEE (reference sequence). Clones were sequenced by immunoSEQ multiplex PCR, and TCRdb holds only the in-frame ones, with some missing. This table has roughly 61,000 clones, over 85% appearing once. The chain couples TRBV5-4 to TRBJ1-5; no clear D. The receptor comes from a person between 18 and 75 years old in good health. Material: blood. CDR3 amino acids: CASSSMDDNQPQHF. The CDR3 region has the DNA TGTGCCAGCAGCTCGATGGACGACAATCAGCCCCAGCATTTT.